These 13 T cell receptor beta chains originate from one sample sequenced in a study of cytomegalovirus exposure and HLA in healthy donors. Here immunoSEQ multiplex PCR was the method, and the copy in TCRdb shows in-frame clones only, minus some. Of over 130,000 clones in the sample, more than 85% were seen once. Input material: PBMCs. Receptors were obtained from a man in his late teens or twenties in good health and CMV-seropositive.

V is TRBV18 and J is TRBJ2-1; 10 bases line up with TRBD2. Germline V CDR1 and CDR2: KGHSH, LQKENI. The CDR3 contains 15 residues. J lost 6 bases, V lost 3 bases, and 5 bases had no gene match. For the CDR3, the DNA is TGTGCCAGCTCACCGGGGGCTAGCGGGAGCAATGAGCAGTTCTTC. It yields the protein CASSPGASGSNEQFF.

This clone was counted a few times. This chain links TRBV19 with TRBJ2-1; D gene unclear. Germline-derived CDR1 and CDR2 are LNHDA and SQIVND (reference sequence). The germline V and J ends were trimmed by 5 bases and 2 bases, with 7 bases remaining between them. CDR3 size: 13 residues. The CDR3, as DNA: TGTGCCAGTAGTGAAGGAGCCTACAATGAGCAGTTCTTC. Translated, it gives CASSEGAYNEQFF.

CDR3 loop: CASSPRQTYEQYF. CDR3 bases: TGCGCCAGCAGCCCAAGACAGACCTACGAGCAGTACTTC. The chain couples TRBV4-1 to TRBJ2-7; maybe TRBD1 (5 bases). From germline, CDR1 is MGHRA and CDR2 YSYEKL. V shed 4 bases and J shed 2 bases, with 9 bases lying between them. This CDR3 comprises 13 residues.

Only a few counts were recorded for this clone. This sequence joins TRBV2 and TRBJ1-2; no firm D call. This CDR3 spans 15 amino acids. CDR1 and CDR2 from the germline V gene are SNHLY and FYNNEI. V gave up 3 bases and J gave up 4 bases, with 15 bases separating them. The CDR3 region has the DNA TGTGCCAGCAGTGAGACATCCGTGGGGAGCTATGGCTACACCTTC. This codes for CASSETSVGSYGYTF.

CDR3 nucleotide sequence: TGTGCCAGCAGCCCCCAACTAGTTGCCGGGGAGCTGTTTTTT. It yields the protein CASSPQLVAGELFF. The V call is TRBV7-3, the J call TRBJ2-2; tentatively, D is TRBD2 (5 bases). The CDR3 loop spans 14 amino acids. Deletions cut 5 bases from V and 6 bases from J, with 13 bases between. CDR1 is SGHTA, CDR2 FQGTGA, per germline.

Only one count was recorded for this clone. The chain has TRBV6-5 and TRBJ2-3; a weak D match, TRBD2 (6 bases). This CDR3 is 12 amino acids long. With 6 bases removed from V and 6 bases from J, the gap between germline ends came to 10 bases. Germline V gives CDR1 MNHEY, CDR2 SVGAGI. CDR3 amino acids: CASRGLPDTQYF. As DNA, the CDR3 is TGTGCCAGCAGGGGACTCCCGGATACGCAGTATTTT.

The CDR3 loop is CASSFAGGNTEAFF. CDR3 DNA sequence: TGTGCCAGCAGCTTCGCCGGAGGGAACACTGAAGCTTTCTTT. The chain couples TRBV2 to TRBJ1-1; D remains ambiguous. Germline-derived CDR1 and CDR2 are SNHLY and FYNNEI. The CDR3 spans 14 residues. Trimming removed 6 bases at V and 1 base at J, with 12 bases between. The full variable domain, with the rest looked up from reference TRBV2 and TRBJ1-1, is EPEVTQTPSHQVTQMGQEVILRCVPISNHLYFYWYRQILGQKVEFLVSFYNNEISEKSEIFDDQFSVERPDGSNFTLKIRSTKLEDSAMYFCASSFAGGNTEAFFGQGTRLTVV.

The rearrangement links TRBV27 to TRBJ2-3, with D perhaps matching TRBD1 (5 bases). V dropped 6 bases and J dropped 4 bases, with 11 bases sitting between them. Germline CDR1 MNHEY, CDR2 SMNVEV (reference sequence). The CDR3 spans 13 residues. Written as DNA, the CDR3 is TGTGCCAGCAGCCGGACACCGGCAGATACGCAGTATTTT. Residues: CASSRTPADTQYF.

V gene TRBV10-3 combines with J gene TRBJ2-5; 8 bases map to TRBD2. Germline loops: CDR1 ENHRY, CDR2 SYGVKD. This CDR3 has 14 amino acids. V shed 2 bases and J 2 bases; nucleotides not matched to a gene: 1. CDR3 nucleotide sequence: TGTGCCATCAGTGAGCGGGGGGGACAAGAGACCCAGTACTTC. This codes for CAISERGGQETQYF.

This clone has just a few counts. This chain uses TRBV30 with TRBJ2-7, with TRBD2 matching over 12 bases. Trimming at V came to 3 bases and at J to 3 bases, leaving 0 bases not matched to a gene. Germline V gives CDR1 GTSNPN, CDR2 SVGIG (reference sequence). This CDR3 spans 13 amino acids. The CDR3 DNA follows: TGTGCCTGGAGGACTAGCGGGAGCTACGAGCAGTACTTC. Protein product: CAWRTSGSYEQYF. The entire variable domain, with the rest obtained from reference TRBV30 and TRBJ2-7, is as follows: SQTIHQWPATLVQPVGSPLSLECTVEGTSNPNLYWYRQAAGRGLQLLFYSVGIGQISSEVPQNLSASRPQDRQFILSSKKLLLSDSGFYLCAWRTSGSYEQYFGPGTRLTVT.

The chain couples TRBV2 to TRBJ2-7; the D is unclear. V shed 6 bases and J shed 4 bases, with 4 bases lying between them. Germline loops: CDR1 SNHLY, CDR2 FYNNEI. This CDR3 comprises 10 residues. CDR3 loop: CASSFYEQYF. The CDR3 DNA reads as TGTGCCAGCAGCTTTTACGAGCAGTACTTC.

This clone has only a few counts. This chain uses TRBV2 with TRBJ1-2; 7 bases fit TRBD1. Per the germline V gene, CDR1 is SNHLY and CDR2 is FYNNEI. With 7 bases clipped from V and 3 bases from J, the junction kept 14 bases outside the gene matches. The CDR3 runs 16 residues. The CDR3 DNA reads TGTGCCAGCATCCCTCTAGGGACAGATATGGACTATGGCTACACCTTC. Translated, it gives CASIPLGTDMDYGYTF.

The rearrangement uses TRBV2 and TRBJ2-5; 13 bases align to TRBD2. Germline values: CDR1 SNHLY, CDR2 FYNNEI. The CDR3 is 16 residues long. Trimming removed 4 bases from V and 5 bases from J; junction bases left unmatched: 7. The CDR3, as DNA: TGTGCCAGCAGTGGGACTAGCGGGAGATGGGGGGAGACCCAGTACTTC. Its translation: CASSGTSGRWGETQYF.